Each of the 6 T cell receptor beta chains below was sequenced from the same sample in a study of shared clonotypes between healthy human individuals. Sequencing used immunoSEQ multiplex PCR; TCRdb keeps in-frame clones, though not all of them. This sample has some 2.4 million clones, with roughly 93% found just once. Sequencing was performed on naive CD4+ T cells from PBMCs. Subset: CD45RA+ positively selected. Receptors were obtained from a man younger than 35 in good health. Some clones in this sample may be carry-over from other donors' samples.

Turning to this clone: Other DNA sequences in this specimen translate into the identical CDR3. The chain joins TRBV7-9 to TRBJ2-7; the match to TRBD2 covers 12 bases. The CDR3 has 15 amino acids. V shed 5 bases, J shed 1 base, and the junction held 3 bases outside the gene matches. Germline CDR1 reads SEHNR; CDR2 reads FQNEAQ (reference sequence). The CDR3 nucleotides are TGTGCCAGCAGCCCCGGGACTAGCGGGTCCTACGAGCAGTACTTC. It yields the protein CASSPGTSGSYEQYF.

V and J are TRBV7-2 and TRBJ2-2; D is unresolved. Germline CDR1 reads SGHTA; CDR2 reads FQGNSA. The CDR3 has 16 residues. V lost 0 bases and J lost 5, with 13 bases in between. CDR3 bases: TGTGCCAGCAGCTTAGCTTGGGGAAGAGGTACCGGGGAGCTGTTTTTT. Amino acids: CASSLAWGRGTGELFF.

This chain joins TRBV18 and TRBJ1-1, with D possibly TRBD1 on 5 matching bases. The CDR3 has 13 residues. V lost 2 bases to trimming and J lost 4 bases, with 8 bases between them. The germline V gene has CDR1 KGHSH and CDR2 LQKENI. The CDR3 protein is CASSPFGGTEAFF. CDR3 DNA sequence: TGTGCCAGCTCACCATTCGGGGGCACTGAAGCTTTCTTT.

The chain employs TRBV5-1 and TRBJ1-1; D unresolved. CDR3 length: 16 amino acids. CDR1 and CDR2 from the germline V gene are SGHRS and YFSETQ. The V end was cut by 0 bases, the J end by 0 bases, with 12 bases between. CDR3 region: CASSLGAAGLNTEAFF. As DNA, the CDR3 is TGCGCCAGCAGCTTGGGGGCCGCCGGATTGAACACTGAAGCTTTCTTT.

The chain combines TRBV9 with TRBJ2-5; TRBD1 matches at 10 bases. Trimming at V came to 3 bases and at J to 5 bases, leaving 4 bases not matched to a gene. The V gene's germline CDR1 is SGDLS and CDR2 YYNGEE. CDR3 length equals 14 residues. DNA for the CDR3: TGTGCCAGCAGCGAGACAGGGGGCGGTGAGACCCAGTACTTC. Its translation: CASSETGGGETQYF.

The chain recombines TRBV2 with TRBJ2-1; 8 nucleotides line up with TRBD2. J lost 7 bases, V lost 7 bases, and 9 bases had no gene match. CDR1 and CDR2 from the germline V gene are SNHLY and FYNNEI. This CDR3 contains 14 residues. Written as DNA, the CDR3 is TGTGCCAGCACCGGGACTAGAGTTTCGAATGAGCAGTTCTTC. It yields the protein CASTGTRVSNEQFF.